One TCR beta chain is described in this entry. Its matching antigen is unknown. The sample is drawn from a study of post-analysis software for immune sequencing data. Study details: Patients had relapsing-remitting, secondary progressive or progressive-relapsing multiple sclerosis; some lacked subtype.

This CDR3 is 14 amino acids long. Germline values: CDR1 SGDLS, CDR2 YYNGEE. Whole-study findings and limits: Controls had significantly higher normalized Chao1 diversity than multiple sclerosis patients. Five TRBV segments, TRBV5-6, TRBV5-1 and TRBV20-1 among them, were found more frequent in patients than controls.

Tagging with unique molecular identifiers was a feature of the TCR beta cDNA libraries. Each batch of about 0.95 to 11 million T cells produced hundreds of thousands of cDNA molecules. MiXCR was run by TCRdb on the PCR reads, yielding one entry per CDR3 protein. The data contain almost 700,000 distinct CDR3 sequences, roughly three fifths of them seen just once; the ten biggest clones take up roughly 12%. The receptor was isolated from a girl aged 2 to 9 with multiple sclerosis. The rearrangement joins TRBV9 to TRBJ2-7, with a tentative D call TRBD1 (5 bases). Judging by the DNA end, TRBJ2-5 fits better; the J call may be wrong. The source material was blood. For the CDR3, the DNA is TGTGCCAGCAGCGTAGGAGGCAGGGTAGAGACCCAGTACTTC. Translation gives CASSVGGRVETQYF.